A single sample is the source of the 13 T cell receptor beta chains below, sequenced in a study of identical twins. TCRdb independently ran MiXCR on the 5' RACE reads; one entry per CDR3 protein. The table has hundreds of thousands of distinct CDR3 sequences, roughly an eighth seen once. The same specimen was also included in a second study, on yellow fever vaccine responses in identical twins.

Material for sequencing was CD8+ T cells sorted from blood. The receptor set was obtained from a woman aged 18-29 years in good health.

The chain employs TRBV27 and TRBJ2-1; D remains ambiguous. With 0 bases removed from V and 11 bases from J, the gap between germline ends came to 8 bases. The CDR3 consists of 12 residues. Germline lookup yields CDR1 MNHEY and CDR2 SMNVEV (reference sequence). The DNA for the CDR3 is TGTGCCAGCAGTTTATCGGCCGGACAGCAGTTCTTC. Translating gives CASSLSAGQQFF.

The genes are TRBV28 and TRBJ2-7; D is unresolved. The CDR3 contains 16 residues. Germline CDR1 is MDHEN and CDR2 is SYDVKM. Trimming cost V 3 bases and J 2 bases, with 17 bases left between them. The chain's CDR3 is CASSFHLADPTYEQYF. The CDR3 DNA reads as TGTGCCAGCAGTTTTCACCTGGCAGATCCGACCTACGAGCAGTACTTC.

This CDR3 is CASSYLTSGSLEQYF. In nucleotides, the CDR3 is TGTGCCAGCAGTTACCTGACTAGCGGGTCACTCGAGCAGTACTTC. The gene calls are TRBV6-5 and TRBJ2-7; 10 bases map to TRBD2. The CDR3 has 15 residues. Germline CDR1 MNHEY, CDR2 SVGAGI. Trimming at V came to 2 bases and at J to 6 bases, leaving 7 bases not matched to a gene.

The chain uses TRBV7-8 and TRBJ1-1; D uncertain. Trimming took off 4 bases at V and 3 bases at J, with 21 bases between the two ends. This CDR3 comprises 17 residues. Looked up from germline, CDR1 is SGHVS and CDR2 is FQNEAQ. The DNA of the CDR3 is TGTGCCAGCAGCTCAACCCGGATGGGCCCAAGCCACACTGAAGCTTTCTTT. This sequence encodes CASSSTRMGPSHTEAFF.

The rearrangement uses TRBV6-1 and TRBJ2-5; the D gene is possibly TRBD1 (6 bases). With 7 bases removed from V and 1 base from J, the gap between germline ends came to 13 bases. This CDR3 spans 14 amino acids. CDR1 is MNHNS, CDR2 SASEGT, per germline. This chain's CDR3 is CASKSTGIQETQYF. CDR3 bases: TGTGCCAGCAAATCTACAGGGATCCAAGAGACCCAGTACTTC.

A few counts support this clonotype. The V call is TRBV4-1, the J call TRBJ1-2, with no clear D. Germline CDR1 and CDR2: MGHRA and YSYEKL. The CDR3 loop spans 17 amino acids. V gave up 0 bases and J gave up 2 bases, with 16 bases separating them. Written as DNA, the CDR3 is TGCGCCAGCAGCCAAGATTTCGGGGAAAGGTCCAACTATGGCTACACCTTC. Translation: CASSQDFGERSNYGYTF.

The rearrangement links TRBV7-8 to TRBJ2-2; perhaps TRBD2 as D (6 bases). V lost 0 bases and J 5 bases, leaving 13 bases between the germline ends. Germline V gene lookup returns CDR1 SGHVS and CDR2 FQNEAQ. The CDR3 runs to 16 residues. The CDR3 reads CASSLAPERGTGELFF. The CDR3 DNA reads as TGTGCCAGCAGCTTAGCTCCGGAACGGGGGACCGGGGAGCTGTTTTTT. Full variable domain (remainder filled in from reference TRBV7-8 and TRBJ2-2): GAGVSQSPRYKVAKRGQDVALRCDPISGHVSLFWYQQALGQGPEFLTYFQNEAQLDKSGLPSDRFFAERPEGSVSTLKIQRTQQEDSAVYLCASSLAPERGTGELFFGEGSRLTVL.

The rearrangement links TRBV28 to TRBJ1-6, with a weak D call TRBD1 (6 bases). Germline values: CDR1 MDHEN, CDR2 SYDVKM. V lost 6 bases to trimming and J lost 3 bases, with 18 bases between them. The CDR3 consists of 17 residues. CDR3 sequence: CASRPQKGVSYNSPLHF. The CDR3 DNA sequence: TGTGCCAGCAGACCCCAGAAGGGGGTGAGCTATAATTCACCCCTCCACTTT.

The sample holds one count of this clonotype. The rearrangement joins TRBV27 to TRBJ2-5; 9 bases fit TRBD1. The germline V gene encodes CDR1 MNHEY and CDR2 SMNVEV (reference sequence). J gave up 5 bases and V 2 bases, and 9 bases lay outside the gene matches. The CDR3 is made up of 16 amino acids. The DNA for the CDR3 is TGTGCCAGCAGTTTAAAGGAGACAGGGGGGATGGAGACCCAGTACTTC. Amino acid sequence: CASSLKETGGMETQYF.

The chain recombines TRBV28 with TRBJ2-1; 7 nucleotides align to TRBD1. The CDR3 is 14 amino acids. CDR1 and CDR2 (germline): MDHEN, SYDVKM. V gave up 5 bases and J gave up 5 bases; unmatched junction bases: 6. Written as DNA, the CDR3 is TGTGCCAGCAGTCGAGGGGGCCGGAACAATGAGCAGTTCTTC. This translates into CASSRGGRNNEQFF. Combining the CDR3 with reference TRBV28 and TRBJ2-1 gives the whole variable domain DVKVTQSSRYLVKRTGEKVFLECVQDMDHENMFWYRQDPGLGLRLIYFSYDVKMKEKGDIPEGYSVSREKKERFSLILESASTNQTSMYLCASSRGGRNNEQFFGPGTRLTVL.

The rearrangement links TRBV9 to TRBJ2-7; 11 nucleotides align to TRBD2. The germline gives CDR1 SGDLS, CDR2 YYNGEE. J gave up 4 bases and V 4 bases, and 10 bases lay outside the gene matches. The length of the CDR3 is 16 residues. The CDR3 protein is CASSPSGTSGTYEQYF. CDR3 bases: TGTGCCAGCAGCCCCTCAGGGACTAGCGGAACTTACGAGCAGTACTTC.

In the case of this clonotype: An end of the junction differs from the germline gene, which may be a read error. This rearrangement joins TRBV12-3 or TRBV12-4 to TRBJ2-1, with 12 bases fitting TRBD2. The CDR3 length is 15 residues. The CDR3 bases are TGTGCCAGCAGTCTAGCGGGAGGGCCGGGAGATGAGCAGTTCTTC. This translates into CASSLAGGPGDEQFF.

This clonotype showed up just a few times. The rearrangement links TRBV28 to TRBJ1-1, with a tentative D call TRBD1 (5 bases). Deletions cut 4 bases from V and 10 bases from J, with 22 bases between. The CDR3 has 15 residues. Germline V gives CDR1 MDHEN, CDR2 SYDVKM. The CDR3 bases are TGTGCCAGCAGTTATGGAGTGGGGGGAACACTGGGAGCTTTCTTT. This sequence encodes CASSYGVGGTLGAFF. Using reference TRBV28 and TRBJ1-1 for the parts outside the CDR3, the full variable domain is DVKVTQSSRYLVKRTGEKVFLECVQDMDHENMFWYRQDPGLGLRLIYFSYDVKMKEKGDIPEGYSVSREKKERFSLILESASTNQTSMYLCASSYGVGGTLGAFFGQGTRLTVV.